One sample yielded the 20 T cell receptor beta chains listed below, sequenced in a study of tumor-infiltrating lymphocytes in localized non-small cell lung cancer. This table comes from immunoSEQ multiplex PCR, and its TCRdb copy is limited to in-frame clones, with some not included. The data show more than 10,000 clones, about 84% seen once. Sequencing was performed on uninvolved lung tissue not adjacent to the tumor. These receptors came from a human donor with non-small cell lung cancer.

This chain joins TRBV6-5 and TRBJ1-1; the match to TRBD1 covers 7 bases. The CDR3 is 15 residues long. V was clipped by 0 bases and J by 5 bases; unmatched bases: 6. Germline V lookup: CDR1 MNHEY, CDR2 SVGAGI. CDR3 residues: CASSYSSGGRTEAFF. The DNA of the CDR3 is TGTGCCAGCAGTTACTCTTCAGGGGGGAGAACTGAAGCTTTCTTT.

The chain couples TRBV25-1 to TRBJ1-4, with a tentative D call TRBD1 (6 bases). CDR3 size: 13 residues. Germline values: CDR1 MGHDK, CDR2 SYGVNS. The CDR3 nucleotides read TGTGCTTCCAATGGGGGCCCTAATGAAAAACTGTTTTTT. Protein: CASNGGPNEKLFF.

This clone was picked up a small number of times. The chain couples TRBV9 to TRBJ2-1; a weak D match, TRBD2 (6 bases). Germline V gives CDR1 SGDLS, CDR2 YYNGEE. Deletions cut 6 bases from V and 2 bases from J, with 18 bases between. CDR3 length: 16 residues. As DNA, the CDR3 is TGTGCCAGCACCCCTCCAGCGGAGGGGACCTACAATGAGCAGTTCTTC. This translates into CASTPPAEGTYNEQFF.

Comments on this clone: The same CDR3 arises from other DNA sequences in this sample as well. V gene TRBV9 combines with J gene TRBJ1-1; 11 nucleotides align to TRBD1. This CDR3 is 15 amino acids long. The germline V gene has CDR1 SGDLS and CDR2 YYNGEE. Trimming cost V 2 bases and J 2 bases; bases outside gene matches: 2. CDR3 sequence (DNA): TGTGCCAGCAGCGTGGGGACAGGGGGAAACACTGAAGCTTTCTTT. It specifies CASSVGTGGNTEAFF. Drawing the rest from reference TRBV9 and TRBJ1-1, the complete variable domain is DSGVTQTPKHLITATGQRVTLRCSPRSGDLSVYWYQQSLDQGLQFLIQYYNGEERAKGNILERFSAQQFPDLHSELNLSSLELGDSALYFCASSVGTGGNTEAFFGQGTRLTVV.

This clone appeared a few times. This chain links TRBV9 with TRBJ1-1; D not resolved. Germline V lookup: CDR1 SGDLS, CDR2 YYNGEE. The CDR3 runs 13 residues. Trimming took off 3 bases at V and 6 bases at J, with 12 bases between the two ends. The CDR3 here is CASSGGPTPEAFF. The CDR3 bases are TGTGCCAGCAGCGGGGGTCCAACGCCTGAAGCTTTCTTT.

The chain combines TRBV5-1 with TRBJ1-4, with 7 positions matching TRBD1. CDR1 SGHRS and CDR2 YFSETQ come from the germline V gene. The CDR3 is 17 amino acids. J lost 5 bases, V lost 4 bases, and 14 bases had no gene match. For the CDR3, the DNA is TGCGCCAGCAGCGGAACAGGGGCAACGCGAGGGAATGAAAAACTGTTTTTT. Its translation: CASSGTGATRGNEKLFF.

The rearrangement uses TRBV6-5 and TRBJ1-1; maybe TRBD1 (5 bases). CDR1 and CDR2 (germline): MNHEY, SVGAGI. The CDR3 runs 15 residues. Trimming removed 6 bases at V and 1 base at J, with 15 bases between. CDR3 in DNA: TGTGCCAGCAGATCGAACGGGGGGGAGAACACTGAAGCTTTCTTT. It is translated as CASRSNGGENTEAFF.

This chain joins TRBV14 and TRBJ2-7, with 7 positions matching TRBD1. Trimming took 4 bases from V and 4 from J; bases not matched to a gene: 10. The CDR3 is 15 amino acids. CDR1 SGHDN and CDR2 FVKESK come from the germline V gene. For the CDR3, the DNA is TGTGCCAGCAGCCGGATCGCTGGCAGGGGGTACGAGCAGTACTTC. The encoded protein is CASSRIAGRGYEQYF.

The rearrangement uses TRBV7-2 and TRBJ2-7; 7 positions agree with TRBD1. With V trimmed by 4 bases and J by 6 bases, 9 bases remained unmatched. CDR3 length equals 14 residues. Germline CDR1 and CDR2: SGHTA and FQGNSA. The CDR3 nucleotides read TGTGCCAGCAGCTCGGGACAGACCACCTCCGAGCAGTACTTC. Residues: CASSSGQTTSEQYF. The full variable domain, with the rest looked up from reference TRBV7-2 and TRBJ2-7, is GAGVSQSPSNKVTEKGKDVELRCDPISGHTALYWYRQSLGQGLEFLIYFQGNSAPDKSGLPSDRFSAERTGGSVSTLTIQRTQQEDSAVYLCASSSGQTTSEQYFGPGTRLTVT.

V gene TRBV7-6 combines with J gene TRBJ2-7; the match to TRBD1 covers 8 bases. The CDR3 consists of 14 residues. V was pared by 5 bases and J by 4 bases, with 7 bases of the junction left unmatched. Germline V gene data show CDR1 as SGHVS and CDR2 as FNYEAQ. CDR3 amino acids: CASSPQQGGYEQYF. The CDR3, as DNA: TGTGCCAGCAGCCCGCAACAGGGGGGATACGAGCAGTACTTC. Filled out from reference TRBV7-6 and TRBJ2-7, the complete variable domain reads GAGVSQSPRYKVTKRGQDVALRCDPISGHVSLYWYRQALGQGPEFLTYFNYEAQQDKSGLPNDRFSAERPEGSISTLTIQRTEQRDSAMYRCASSPQQGGYEQYFGPGTRLTVT.

The V and J genes are TRBV5-1 and TRBJ2-7; D unresolved. From germline, CDR1 is SGHRS and CDR2 YFSETQ. V lost 0 bases, J lost 4 bases, and 8 bases lay in between. The CDR3 totals 13 residues. The CDR3 loop reads CASSLAPGYEQYF. The CDR3, as DNA: TGCGCCAGCAGCTTGGCCCCCGGGTACGAGCAGTACTTC.

The chain couples TRBV7-2 to TRBJ2-7; no firm D call. Germline values: CDR1 SGHTA, CDR2 FQGNSA. V was pared by 1 base and J by 5 bases, with 12 bases between. The CDR3 has 14 residues. The chain's CDR3 is CASSLVSRADEQYF. The CDR3 DNA sequence: TGTGCCAGCAGCTTAGTAAGCCGTGCGGACGAGCAGTACTTC.

This clone was seen more than once but under ten times. The V and J genes are TRBV4-3 and TRBJ1-2; tentative D call: TRBD1 (5 bases). Between the trimmed V and J ends, which lost 0 bases and 4 bases, there was a span of 15 bases. The CDR3 runs to 16 residues. Germline loops: CDR1 LGHNA, CDR2 YSLEER. CDR3 sequence (DNA): TGCGCCAGCAGCCAAGATCGGGACCGACGCGGCTATGGCTACACCTTC. Translation: CASSQDRDRRGYGYTF.

This chain uses TRBV5-8 with TRBJ2-5; 12 positions match TRBD2. The V and J ends lost 7 bases and 4 bases, in that order; junction bases with no gene match: 5. The germline CDR1 and CDR2 sequences are SGHTS and YDEGEE. The CDR3 totals 14 residues. The CDR3 DNA follows: TGTGCCAGCTCTAGCGGGGGGGCCGGAGAGACCCAGTACTTC. Translating gives CASSSGGAGETQYF.

The chain employs TRBV13 and TRBJ1-2; tentatively, D is TRBD1 (5 bases). The CDR3 consists of 15 residues. From germline, CDR1 is PRHDT and CDR2 FYEKMQ (reference sequence). Between the trimmed V and J ends, which lost 3 bases and 7 bases, there was a span of 18 bases. The CDR3 DNA is TGTGCCAGCAGCTTCGGGACGCTCGTTCTGGGTGGCTACACCTTC. Amino acids: CASSFGTLVLGGYTF.

This clone was detected a few times. The rearrangement joins TRBV2 to TRBJ1-1; D gene uncertain. This CDR3 has 14 amino acids. Trimming took 5 bases from V and 0 from J, leaving 10 bases between them. CDR1 is SNHLY, CDR2 FYNNEI, per germline. The CDR3 sequence is CASSYDGMNTEAFF. CDR3 nucleotide sequence: TGTGCCAGCAGTTACGACGGAATGAACACTGAAGCTTTCTTT.

This rearrangement joins TRBV7-2 to TRBJ2-7; possibly TRBD1 or TRBD2 for D (6 bases each). The CDR3 totals 18 residues. Germline V CDR1 and CDR2: SGHTA, FQGNSA. V was cut by 2 bases and J by 1 base, with 21 bases left in between. The CDR3 DNA is TGTGCCAGCAGCTTAAATCTCCGGGGGACACATTTATCCTACGAGCAGTACTTC. Protein product: CASSLNLRGTHLSYEQYF.

The rearrangement joins TRBV2 to TRBJ2-5; D unclear. Trimming pared 2 bases from V and 1 base from J, leaving 8 bases between. Germline V gene lookup returns CDR1 SNHLY and CDR2 FYNNEI. The CDR3 extends over 14 amino acids. The CDR3 sequence: CASSEMALQETQYF. The CDR3 coding sequence is TGTGCCAGCAGTGAAATGGCACTCCAAGAGACCCAGTACTTC.

The chain has TRBV7-2 and TRBJ2-2, with D unresolved. Germline V lookup: CDR1 SGHTA, CDR2 FQGNSA. V dropped 5 bases and J dropped 0 bases, with 4 bases sitting between them. The CDR3 runs to 13 residues. CDR3 sequence reads: CASSPSNTGELFF. CDR3 in DNA: TGTGCCAGCAGCCCATCGAACACCGGGGAGCTGTTTTTT. Full variable domain (missing parts from reference TRBV7-2 and TRBJ2-2): GAGVSQSPSNKVTEKGKDVELRCDPISGHTALYWYRQSLGQGLEFLIYFQGNSAPDKSGLPSDRFSAERTGGSVSTLTIQRTQQEDSAVYLCASSPSNTGELFFGEGSRLTVL.

This clone was recorded only once. The chain uses TRBV10-1 and TRBJ2-6, with TRBD1 as a possible D gene (5 bases). The CDR3 spans 14 residues. Trimming shortened V by 5 bases and J by 2 bases, and 7 bases separated the two germline ends. The germline V gene encodes CDR1 WNHNN and CDR2 SYGVQD (reference sequence). The CDR3: CASSPRAGANVLTF. In DNA form, the CDR3 reads TGCGCCAGCAGTCCCAGGGCTGGGGCCAACGTCCTGACTTTC.